Each of the 17 T cell receptor beta chains below was sequenced from the same sample in a study of OX40 agonist ivuxolimab in advanced cancers. Sequencing used immunoSEQ multiplex PCR; TCRdb keeps in-frame clones, though not all of them. In the table there are approximately 54,000 clones, about 91% of which are singletons. The sample here was CD4+ or CD8+ T cells sorted from blood, taken in a trial of the OX40 agonist ivuxolimab. All receptors derive from an adult with an advanced solid tumor such as melanoma, head and neck, liver or kidney cancer.

To note about this clone: Different DNA sequences within this sample yield the same CDR3. The CDR3 bases are TGTGCCAGCAGCGCTTCAGATACGCAGTATTTT. Its translation is CASSASDTQYF. The rearrangement uses TRBV9 and TRBJ2-3; D is unclear. Germline V gives CDR1 SGDLS, CDR2 YYNGEE. The CDR3 sequence is 11 residues long. Trimming took 3 bases from V and 4 from J, leaving 3 bases between them. Full variable domain (missing parts from reference TRBV9 and TRBJ2-3): DSGVTQTPKHLITATGQRVTLRCSPRSGDLSVYWYQQSLDQGLQFLIQYYNGEERAKGNILERFSAQQFPDLHSELNLSSLELGDSALYFCASSASDTQYFGPGTRLTVL.

The chain is built from TRBV2 and TRBJ1-1; 7 bases match TRBD1. After removal of 0 bases from V and 5 bases from J, the junction contained 9 bases not matched to a gene. The CDR3 is 16 residues long. The germline gives CDR1 SNHLY, CDR2 FYNNEI. CDR3 sequence reads: CASSEARQGDGTEAFF. The CDR3 coding sequence is TGTGCCAGCAGTGAAGCCCGACAGGGAGATGGGACTGAAGCTTTCTTT.

The V gene is TRBV5-4, the J gene TRBJ2-7, with D unclear. Germline loops: CDR1 SGHNT, CDR2 YYREEE (reference sequence). The CDR3 is 12 residues long. V was shortened by 3 bases and J by 3 bases, with 7 bases between the two germline ends. The CDR3 protein is CASSSSNYEQYF. CDR3 nucleotides: TGTGCCAGCAGCTCGTCAAACTACGAGCAGTACTTC.

This chain connects TRBV25-1 to TRBJ1-5, with a weak D call TRBD1 (5 bases). The CDR3 runs 12 residues. Germline CDR1 reads MGHDK; CDR2 reads SYGVNS. Trimming took off 10 bases at V and 5 bases at J, with 12 bases between the two ends. In nucleotides, the CDR3 is TGTGCCAATAGGGGATCGGATCAGCCCCAGCATTTT. It specifies CANRGSDQPQHF. The full variable domain, its missing parts supplied by reference TRBV25-1 and TRBJ1-5, is EADIYQTPRYLVIGTGKKITLECSQTMGHDKMYWYQQDPGMELHLIHYSYGVNSTEKGDLSSESTVSRIRTEHFPLTLESARPSHTSQYLCANRGSDQPQHFGDGTRLSIL.

The rearrangement uses TRBV14 and TRBJ1-2; 7 nucleotides agree with TRBD1. Germline V gene sequence: CDR1 SGHDN, CDR2 FVKESK. CDR3 size: 19 residues. After removal of 0 bases from V and 2 bases from J, the junction contained 15 bases not matched to a gene. The CDR3 bases are TGTGCCAGCAGCCAAGAAAGGGGAACATGGGACAGTGGGAACTATGGCTACACCTTC. It specifies CASSQERGTWDSGNYGYTF.

The chain couples TRBV5-1 to TRBJ2-1; D not certain. Per the germline V gene, CDR1 is SGHRS and CDR2 is YFSETQ. The V end was cut by 0 bases, the J end by 9 bases, with 7 bases between. This CDR3 has 12 residues. CDR3 region: CASSLGEGEQFF. In DNA, the CDR3 is TGCGCCAGCAGCTTGGGGGAAGGTGAGCAGTTCTTC.

The genes are TRBV19 and TRBJ1-1; no clear D. The CDR3 is 14 amino acids. Per the germline V gene, CDR1 is LNHDA and CDR2 is SQIVND (reference sequence). The ends were cut back, 5 bases at V and 1 base at J, with 11 bases in the middle. CDR3 DNA sequence: TGTGCCAGTAGTCTTCCTACAGAGAACACTGAAGCTTTCTTT. It encodes CASSLPTENTEAFF.

As DNA, the CDR3 is TGTGCCAGCAGTTTCGTGTTGGGGACTAGCGGGAGTAACGAGCAGTACTTC. This sequence encodes CASSFVLGTSGSNEQYF. The chain is built from TRBV27 and TRBJ2-7; TRBD2 agrees at 14 bases. The CDR3 is made up of 17 amino acids. The germline V gene encodes CDR1 MNHEY and CDR2 SMNVEV (reference sequence). Trimming at V came to 3 bases and at J to 5 bases, leaving 9 bases not matched to a gene.

The chain joins TRBV7-6 to TRBJ1-2; tentative D call: TRBD1 (6 bases). V lost 5 bases and J 4 bases, leaving 17 bases between the germline ends. The CDR3 has 15 amino acids. Germline values: CDR1 SGHVS, CDR2 FNYEAQ. The CDR3 loop is CASSVRDTSIYGYTF. The CDR3 nucleotides are TGTGCCAGCAGCGTCCGGGACACCTCGATCTATGGCTACACCTTC.

This sequence joins TRBV4-3 and TRBJ2-7; 9 bases are a match to TRBD1. Germline V lookup: CDR1 LGHNA, CDR2 YSLEER. This CDR3 has 14 residues. With 7 bases clipped from V and 1 base from J, the junction kept 5 bases outside the gene matches. The CDR3 loop reads CASTPGTGSYEQYF. The CDR3 DNA sequence: TGCGCCAGCACCCCCGGGACAGGGTCCTACGAGCAGTACTTC.

V is TRBV19 and J is TRBJ2-7; D may be TRBD1 (5 bases). CDR3 length: 13 amino acids. CDR1 and CDR2 from the germline V gene are LNHDA and SQIVND (reference sequence). V was shortened by 5 bases and J by 0 bases, with 8 bases between the two germline ends. The CDR3 here is CASSPDNSYEQYF. The CDR3 DNA follows: TGTGCCAGTAGTCCGGACAACTCCTACGAGCAGTACTTC.

This clone was detected only once. J is TRBJ1-1 and V is TRBV6-1, with TRBD1 matching 9 bases. V was pared by 0 bases and J by 1 base, with 9 bases of the junction left unmatched. CDR3 size: 18 residues. CDR1 MNHNS and CDR2 SASEGT come from the germline V gene. CDR3 nucleotides: TGTGCCAGCAGTGAAGCAATTAACAGGGGGCCGGGGAACACTGAAGCTTTCTTT. It translates to CASSEAINRGPGNTEAFF.

CDR3 in DNA: TGTGCCAGCAGCGTGCAGGCGGGTTGGCTAGCGGGAGGGAACAATGAGCAGTTCTTC. Its translation: CASSVQAGWLAGGNNEQFF. V is TRBV9 and J is TRBJ2-1; 12 positions match TRBD2. Germline assignment: CDR1 SGDLS and CDR2 YYNGEE. CDR3 length equals 19 residues. Trimming cost V 2 bases and J 5 bases; bases outside gene matches: 14.

The rearrangement uses TRBV2 and TRBJ1-1; D might be TRBD1 (6 bases). The CDR3 length is 15 residues. V was clipped by 5 bases and J by 7 bases, with 20 bases between them. CDR1 SNHLY and CDR2 FYNNEI come from the germline V gene. The CDR3 here is CASSWTVNAPGEAFF. In DNA form, the CDR3 reads TGTGCCAGCAGTTGGACAGTTAACGCGCCTGGTGAAGCTTTCTTT.

The chain employs TRBV4-2 and TRBJ2-1; D remains unclear. The CDR3 covers 15 residues. The V end lost 0 bases, the J end lost 9 bases, and 15 bases lay between the germline ends. Germline CDR1 LGHNA, CDR2 YNFKEQ. CDR3 protein: CASSQDPRHTGEQFF. The CDR3 DNA reads as TGTGCCAGCAGCCAAGACCCGAGGCATACTGGTGAGCAGTTCTTC.

This chain's CDR3 is CASSLGGPDYGYTF. The CDR3 DNA is TGTGCCAGCAGTTTAGGGGGACCGGACTATGGCTACACCTTC. The chain carries TRBV27 and TRBJ1-2, with a possible D match to TRBD1 (5 bases). The V end lost 2 bases, the J end lost 3 bases, and 10 bases lay between the germline ends. The CDR3 consists of 14 residues. CDR1 MNHEY and CDR2 SMNVEV come from the germline V gene (reference sequence).

This chain joins TRBV11-1 and TRBJ2-2; a possible D gene is TRBD2 (6 bases). The CDR3 contains 16 residues. The V gene lost 3 bases and the J gene lost 3 bases, with 14 bases spanning the gap. Germline V gene data show CDR1 as SGHAT and CDR2 as FQDESV (reference sequence). The CDR3 DNA reads as TGTGCCAGCAGCTTCGTCATAGCGGCCGACACCGGGGAGCTGTTTTTT. Protein product: CASSFVIAADTGELFF.